Listed below are T cell receptor beta chains from one sample, sequenced in a study of beta chain features in type 1 diabetes. Produced via immunoSEQ multiplex PCR; TCRdb's table is partial and in-frame only. This table has more than 60,000 clones, approximately 59% appearing once. Sequenced input: Tregs from blood. Receptor source: a woman younger than 35 in good health. Each CDR3 is given with its conserved first and last residue. Clone size is given for some rows only: seen once, a few or many times, or a class if the clone is expanded.

.,TRBJ2-3,TRBV7-9,CASSTSGGTDTQYF
few,TRBJ1-2,TRBV19,CASNTGNNYGYTF
.,TRBJ1-5,TRBV7-2,CASSSGTGTYQPQHF
.,TRBJ2-2,TRBV27,CASKEQGIPNTGELFF
.,TRBJ2-1,TRBV11-2,CASSLVQTYNEQFF
.,TRBJ2-1,TRBV11-2,CASSFRGPGGTLFNEQFF
.,TRBJ1-4,TRBV30,CAWTYGGAGKLFF
.,TRBJ2-1,TRBV19,CASSRSDTYNEQFF
.,TRBJ2-7,TRBV6-5,CASSPRLSTYEQYF
.,TRBJ1-1,TRBV4-1,CASSRGGTVNTEAFF
.,TRBJ2-7,TRBV18,CASSPGRGTWEQYF
once,TRBJ1-2,TRBV29-1,CSIRHLATYGYTF
.,TRBJ1-1,TRBV7-8,CASSLTAVDTEAFF
.,TRBJ1-1,TRBV6-5,CASSYVRDTEAFF
.,TRBJ2-7,TRBV4-1,CASSQGLAGDYEQYF
few,TRBJ2-3,TRBV11-2,CASSALAGAQDTQYF
.,TRBJ1-5,TRBV6-5,CASRPATGTNQPQHF
once,TRBJ1-4,TRBV19,CASSLGATNEKLFF
.,TRBJ2-1,TRBV4-2,CASSQGGGGSASYNEQFF
.,TRBJ2-5,TRBV10-1,CASSTGAQETQYF
.,TRBJ1-1,TRBV5-1,CASRFQEGSTEAFF
.,TRBJ1-2,TRBV6-6,CASSRDRNYGYTF
.,TRBJ2-7,TRBV5-1,CASKRETAYEQYF
.,TRBJ2-4,TRBV7-9,CASSLGAGLAKNIQYF
.,.,TRBV10-3,CAISDRGLAGVEQYF
.,TRBJ2-1,TRBV15,CATSREGTGVMGEQFF
once,TRBJ1-2,TRBV5-1,CASAILGSGEGYGYTF
.,TRBJ1-1,TRBV5-5,CASSSRTGVNTEAFF
.,TRBJ1-1,TRBV30,CAWSVVVNTEAFF